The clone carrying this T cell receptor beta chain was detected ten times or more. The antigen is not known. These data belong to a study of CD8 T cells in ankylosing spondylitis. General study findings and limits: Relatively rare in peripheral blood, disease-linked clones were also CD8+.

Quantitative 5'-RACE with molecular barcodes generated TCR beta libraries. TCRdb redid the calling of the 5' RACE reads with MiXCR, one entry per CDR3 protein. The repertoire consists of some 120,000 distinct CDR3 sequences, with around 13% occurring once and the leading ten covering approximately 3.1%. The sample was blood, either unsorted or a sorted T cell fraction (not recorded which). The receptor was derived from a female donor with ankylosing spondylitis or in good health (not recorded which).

The CDR3 nucleotides are TGTGCCAGCAGTAGGGGGGGGGCGGGGGACAATGAGCAGTTCTTC. This sequence encodes CASSRGGAGDNEQFF. The chain combines TRBV28 with TRBJ2-1, with D tentatively TRBD2 (7 bases). The germline V and J ends were trimmed by 5 bases and 5 bases, with 16 bases remaining between them. CDR3 length: 15 amino acids. Germline V gene data show CDR1 as MDHEN and CDR2 as SYDVKM.